Presented here are 10 T cell receptor beta chains from one specimen sequenced in a study of cytomegalovirus exposure and HLA in healthy donors. This PCR relied on a set of 60 Vbeta primers and 13 Jbeta primers. Sequencing used immunoSEQ multiplex PCR; TCRdb keeps in-frame clones, though not all of them. The record lists tens of thousands of clones, of which the ten most abundant hold about 0.6%. The sequenced sample was PBMCs. Source of these receptors: a man aged 50 or older in good health and CMV-seronegative.

The chain recombines TRBV5-1 with TRBJ1-2; the match to TRBD1 covers 7 bases. The J segment lost 1 base and the V segment lost 0 bases, leaving 6 bases of the junction unmatched. The CDR3 length is 16 residues. Germline V CDR1 and CDR2: SGHRS, YFSETQ. The DNA for the CDR3 is TGCGCCAGCAGCTTGGAAAGGACAGGCGATAACTATGGCTACACCTTC. It yields the protein CASSLERTGDNYGYTF.

This sequence joins TRBV6-6 and TRBJ1-3; D gene unclear. Germline lookup yields CDR1 MNHNY and CDR2 SVGAGI (reference sequence). The CDR3 is made up of 16 amino acids. Trimming removed 2 bases from V and 0 bases from J, with 11 bases in between. CDR3 nucleotides: TGTGCCAGCAGTTACCCCGCCGCCGGCTCTGGAAACACCATATATTTT. Translation: CASSYPAAGSGNTIYF.

This rearrangement joins TRBV28 to TRBJ2-1; D possibly corresponds to TRBD1 (6 bases). V was cut by 7 bases and J by 2 bases, with 9 bases left in between. The CDR3 runs to 13 residues. CDR1 and CDR2 from the germline V gene are MDHEN and SYDVKM. CDR3 sequence (DNA): TGTGCCAGCACAAAGGGGGCCTACAATGAGCAGTTCTTC. The encoded protein is CASTKGAYNEQFF.

This chain links TRBV5-1 with TRBJ1-1; D is unclear. CDR1 and CDR2 from the germline V gene are SGHRS and YFSETQ. CDR3 length: 14 amino acids. The V and J ends lost 0 bases and 0 bases respectively, with 6 bases between them. CDR3 in DNA: TGCGCCAGCAGCTTGGGGGGAGTGAACACTGAAGCTTTCTTT. This codes for CASSLGGVNTEAFF.

V usage is TRBV27 and J usage is TRBJ1-5, with TRBD1 identical over 9 bases. The CDR3 runs 15 residues. V trimming: 8 bases; J trimming: 2 bases; junction bases outside the gene matches: 7. Germline V gene lookup returns CDR1 MNHEY and CDR2 SMNVEV (reference sequence). The CDR3 coding sequence is TGTGCCAGCGGGGACAGGGCTAGAGGCAATCAGCCCCAGCATTTT. Amino acids: CASGDRARGNQPQHF.

The chain uses TRBV29-1 and TRBJ2-5; TRBD2 matches at 12 bases. V shed 2 bases and J 1 base; nucleotides not matched to a gene: 2. The CDR3 is made up of 15 amino acids. Germline V CDR1 and CDR2: SQVTM, ANQGSEA. The CDR3 reads CSVEPTSGGQETQYF. DNA of the CDR3: TGCAGCGTTGAACCGACTAGCGGGGGCCAAGAGACCCAGTACTTC.

V and J are TRBV25-1 and TRBJ2-7, with D possibly being TRBD1 (5 bases). Germline lookup yields CDR1 MGHDK and CDR2 SYGVNS. The CDR3 contains 13 residues. Trimming cost V 2 bases and J 7 bases, with 12 bases left between them. The CDR3 loop is CASSEGRVREQYF. CDR3 nucleotide sequence: TGTGCCAGCAGTGAAGGCAGGGTCCGAGAGCAGTACTTC.

V is TRBV29-1 and J is TRBJ2-1; 9 nucleotides align to TRBD2. Losses at the gene ends were 7 bases for V and 4 bases for J; bases not matched to a gene: 8. Germline CDR1 and CDR2: SQVTM and ANQGSEA. CDR3 length: 14 amino acids. The CDR3 region is CSAGGLATYNEQFF. The CDR3 DNA follows: TGCAGCGCGGGCGGACTAGCGACTTACAATGAGCAGTTCTTC.

The chain joins TRBV5-1 to TRBJ2-7; 9 nucleotides align to TRBD1. The CDR3 totals 14 residues. The germline gives CDR1 SGHRS, CDR2 YFSETQ. With V trimmed by 9 bases and J by 7 bases, 14 bases remained unmatched. CDR3 bases: TGCGCCACCACATGGGGGACAGGGTACGGGGAGCAGTACTTC. Its translation is CATTWGTGYGEQYF.

The rearrangement joins TRBV4-3 to TRBJ1-2; D not resolved. This CDR3 has 13 amino acids. The germline gives CDR1 LGHNA, CDR2 YSLEER. V was cut by 4 bases and J by 7 bases, with 13 bases left in between. The CDR3 nucleotides read TGCGCCAGCAGCCCACAACTAGAGGGTGGCTACACCTTC. Amino acids: CASSPQLEGGYTF.